This TCR beta chain stems from a study of control samples from healthy donors and cancer patients. Per the germline V gene, CDR1 is MNHEY and CDR2 is SMNVEV (reference sequence). Trimming took 6 bases from V and 2 from J; bases not matched to a gene: 19. The CDR3 covers 18 residues. Profiling relied on immunoSEQ multiplex PCR, and the TCRdb table lists in-frame clones only, not all of them. The data show 140,000 or so clones, more than 85% seen once. Only one count was recorded for this clone. This TCR was sampled from a man under 40 in good health. The chain joins TRBV27 to TRBJ2-7; 7 bases are shared with TRBD1. Sequenced input: blood. In DNA form, the CDR3 reads TGTGCCAGCAGCCCGAGTAATCTATACAGGGGTGTACCCTACGAGCAGTACTTC. Residues: CASSPSNLYRGVPYEQYF.